Detailed here is one T cell receptor beta chain. This record belongs to a study of blood T cell repertoires in COVID-19. Turning to the study itself: The United States, Italy and Spain were the sources of the acute and convalescent COVID-19 samples. PBMCs, B-cell-depleted T cells, or T cells provided the cDNA or gDNA that made up the material.

V was cut by 2 bases and J by 9 bases, with 5 bases left in between. The CDR3 is 12 residues long. From germline, CDR1 is SEHNR and CDR2 FQNEAQ (reference sequence). In the original workflow: Amplification of reference gene primers provided the estimated nucleated cell counts. Assay used: immunoSEQ multiplex PCR; TCRdb lists only in-frame clones, some missing. V and J calls and clone size are copied from that table; D and trimming were computed from the DNA. The data contain 110,000 or so clones, less than 85% of them singletons. The chain employs TRBV7-9 and TRBJ1-6; D remains unclear. Sequencing input: peripheral blood. The source of this sequence is a man aged 50 to 59 with acute or convalescent COVID-19. DNA for the CDR3: TGTGCCAGCAGCTTAACTGCTTCACCCCTCCACTTT. As protein: CASSLTASPLHF.